This T cell receptor (beta chain) was identified in a study of cytotoxic CD8 clonotypes in ibrutinib-treated CLL. Investigators sought sequencing depths of between 1 in 200,000 and 1 in 1 million T cells. Assay used: immunoSEQ multiplex PCR; TCRdb lists only in-frame clones, some missing. Seen here are roughly 130,000 clones, 91% observed once, and the top ten hold approximately 11%. To note about this clone: Its target is not known.

Study-wide points: Elevated clonality accompanied ibrutinib response, with a return toward baseline values at progression. In sustained-remission versus progressing patients, sampling times differed.

Germline CDR1 reads GTSNPN; CDR2 reads SVGIG (reference sequence). The CDR3 runs to 13 residues. Trimming removed 4 bases at V and 0 bases at J, with 7 bases between. The rearrangement links TRBV30 to TRBJ1-3; D gene ambiguous. The input for sequencing was PBMCs, taken after 12 months of ibrutinib treatment. The sequence came from a human donor with chronic lymphocytic leukemia. The CDR3 DNA reads as TGTGCCTGGACAGCCGACTCTGGAAACACCATATATTTT. This codes for CAWTADSGNTIYF.